Below, 9 T cell receptor beta chains from the same sample are listed, as sequenced in a study of blood T cell repertoires in COVID-19. Sequenced by immunoSEQ multiplex PCR; TCRdb stores in-frame clones only, minus some. The sample gives 70,000 to 85,000 clones, 70% to 90% of which show up once; approximately 3% is in the top ten. The sequencing input was peripheral blood. The source is a man in his 70s with active or convalescent COVID-19.

The rearrangement joins TRBV5-4 to TRBJ2-5; TRBD1 matches at 9 bases. Germline trimming cut 1 base from V and 7 bases from J; bases unmatched to any gene: 8. The V gene's germline CDR1 is SGHNT and CDR2 YYREEE (reference sequence). The CDR3 is made up of 15 amino acids. The CDR3 DNA follows: TGTGCCAGCAGCTTGAGACAGGGGGAGTCCTCGACCCAGTACTTC. Translation gives CASSLRQGESSTQYF. The variable domain in full, with the rest retrieved from reference TRBV5-4 and TRBJ2-5, is ETGVTQSPTHLIKTRGQQVTLRCSSQSGHNTVSWYQQALGQGPQFIFQYYREEENGRGNFPPRFSGLQFPNYSSELNVNALELDDSALYLCASSLRQGESSTQYFGPGTRLLVL.

This rearrangement joins TRBV2 to TRBJ1-4; TRBD1 agrees at 9 bases. The CDR3 consists of 14 residues. Germline CDR1 SNHLY, CDR2 FYNNEI. The junction had 8 bases not matched to a gene; V was cut back by 7 bases and J by 8 bases. CDR3 coding DNA: TGTGCCAGCACCCCGGACAGGGGTCGAGAAAAACTGTTTTTT. Amino acids: CASTPDRGREKLFF.

This clone was observed a single time. V and J are TRBV19 and TRBJ1-1; no reliable D call. V was trimmed by 6 bases and J by 7 bases, leaving 12 bases between them. Germline CDR1 LNHDA, CDR2 SQIVND (reference sequence). CDR3 length: 12 residues. The CDR3 protein is CASSSGVIEAFF. CDR3 nucleotide sequence: TGTGCCAGTAGCTCCGGGGTAATTGAAGCTTTCTTT.

V is TRBV21-1 and J is TRBJ1-1; the table's D call of TRBD1 was not tested on the DNA. TRBV21-1 has pseudogene status. The CDR3 runs to 17 residues. CDR3 residues: CASSQGQGPVWGTEAFF. For the CDR3, the DNA is TGTGCCAGCAGCCAAGGACAGGGGCCCGTTTGGGGCACTGAAGCTTTCTTT.

The rearrangement links TRBV4-1 to TRBJ1-3, with TRBD1 identical over 7 bases. Germline CDR1 and CDR2: MGHRA and YSYEKL. Trimming took 3 bases from V and 5 from J; bases not matched to a gene: 10. The CDR3 sequence is 16 residues long. For the CDR3, the DNA is TGCGCCAGCAGCCAGGGCGGGACAGAGGCGAGAAACACCATATATTTT. Translating gives CASSQGGTEARNTIYF.

The chain carries TRBV5-1 and TRBJ2-7, with unresolved D. Germline assignment: CDR1 SGHRS and CDR2 YFSETQ. Trimming took 0 bases from V and 7 from J, leaving 14 bases between them. The CDR3 extends over 14 amino acids. CDR3 nucleotide sequence: TGCGCCAGCAGCTTGGGCGTAGTAGCTATGGAGCAGTACTTC. Translating gives CASSLGVVAMEQYF.

The chain joins TRBV12-3 or TRBV12-4 to TRBJ2-7, with D tentatively TRBD2 (6 bases). CDR3 length equals 13 residues. V was clipped by 4 bases and J by 7 bases, with 14 bases between them. The CDR3 reads CASSWVGGWEQYF. The CDR3 DNA follows: TGTGCCAGCAGTTGGGTTGGGGGGTGGGAGCAGTACTTC.

This chain uses TRBV19 with TRBJ1-5; perhaps TRBD1 as D (5 bases). V was trimmed by 0 bases and J by 7 bases, leaving 13 bases between them. This CDR3 is 15 amino acids long. Germline loops: CDR1 LNHDA, CDR2 SQIVND (reference sequence). CDR3 DNA: TGTGCCAGTAGTATAGATGGCCAGGGTAGCCAGCCCCAGCATTTT. Protein sequence: CASSIDGQGSQPQHF.

This chain connects TRBV7-8 to TRBJ2-7; D remains unclear. The CDR3 has 14 amino acids. Germline V gene lookup returns CDR1 SGHVS and CDR2 FQNEAQ. Trimming cost V 0 bases and J 3 bases, with 9 bases left between them. The CDR3 loop reads CASSLALVFYEQYF. The CDR3 nucleotides read TGTGCCAGCAGCTTAGCTTTAGTGTTCTACGAGCAGTACTTC.